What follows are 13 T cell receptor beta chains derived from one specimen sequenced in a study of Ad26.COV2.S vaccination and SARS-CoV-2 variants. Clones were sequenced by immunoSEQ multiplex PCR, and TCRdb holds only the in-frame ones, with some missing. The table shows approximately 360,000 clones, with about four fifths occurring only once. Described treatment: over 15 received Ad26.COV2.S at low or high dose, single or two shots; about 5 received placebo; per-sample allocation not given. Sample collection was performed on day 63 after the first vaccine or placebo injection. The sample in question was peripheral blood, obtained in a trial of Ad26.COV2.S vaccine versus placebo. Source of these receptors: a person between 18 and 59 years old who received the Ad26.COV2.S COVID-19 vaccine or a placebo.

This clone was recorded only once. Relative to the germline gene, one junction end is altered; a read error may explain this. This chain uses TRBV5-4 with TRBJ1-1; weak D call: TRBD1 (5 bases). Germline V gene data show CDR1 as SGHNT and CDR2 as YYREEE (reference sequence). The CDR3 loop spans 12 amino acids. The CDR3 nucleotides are TGTGCCAGCACTAACGGGACGCCGGTGCCCTGGTTT. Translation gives CASTNGTPVPWF.

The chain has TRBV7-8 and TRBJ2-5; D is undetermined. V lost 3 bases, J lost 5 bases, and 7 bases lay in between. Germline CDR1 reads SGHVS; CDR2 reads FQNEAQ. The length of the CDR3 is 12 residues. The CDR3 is CASSFLAETQYF. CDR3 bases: TGTGCCAGCAGCTTCCTTGCCGAGACCCAGTACTTC. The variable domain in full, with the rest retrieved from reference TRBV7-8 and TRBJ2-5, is GAGVSQSPRYKVAKRGQDVALRCDPISGHVSLFWYQQALGQGPEFLTYFQNEAQLDKSGLPSDRFFAERPEGSVSTLKIQRTQQEDSAVYLCASSFLAETQYFGPGTRLLVL.

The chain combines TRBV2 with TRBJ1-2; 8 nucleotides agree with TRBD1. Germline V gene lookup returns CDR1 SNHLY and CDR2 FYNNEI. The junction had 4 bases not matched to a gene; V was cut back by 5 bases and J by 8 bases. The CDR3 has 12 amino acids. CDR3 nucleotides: TGTGCCAGCAGTTACAGGGGGTCCGGCTACACCTTC. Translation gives CASSYRGSGYTF.

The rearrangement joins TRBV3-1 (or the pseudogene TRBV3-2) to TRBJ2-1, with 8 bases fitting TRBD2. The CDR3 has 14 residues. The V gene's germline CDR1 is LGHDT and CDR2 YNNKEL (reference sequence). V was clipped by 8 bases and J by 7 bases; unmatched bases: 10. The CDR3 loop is CASGRRGVTNEQFF. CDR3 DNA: TGTGCCAGCGGCCGGCGGGGGGTAACAAATGAGCAGTTCTTC.

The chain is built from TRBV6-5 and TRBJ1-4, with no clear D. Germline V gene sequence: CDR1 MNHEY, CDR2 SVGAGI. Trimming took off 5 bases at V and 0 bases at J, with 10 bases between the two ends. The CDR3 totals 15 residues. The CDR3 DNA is TGTGCCAGCAGTCGTCGCGGTGCAACTAATGAAAAACTGTTTTTT. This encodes CASSRRGATNEKLFF.

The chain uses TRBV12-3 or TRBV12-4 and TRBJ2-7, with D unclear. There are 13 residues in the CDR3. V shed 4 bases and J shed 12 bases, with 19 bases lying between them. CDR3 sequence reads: CASSSPYLENLYF. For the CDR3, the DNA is TGTGCCAGCAGTTCTCCCTACCTGGAAAATCTGTACTTC.

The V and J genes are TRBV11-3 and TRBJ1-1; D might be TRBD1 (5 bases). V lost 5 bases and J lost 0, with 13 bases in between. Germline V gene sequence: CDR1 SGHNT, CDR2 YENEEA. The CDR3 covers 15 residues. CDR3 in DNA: TGTGCCAGCAGCCTCGAGGAGGGGATGAACACTGAAGCTTTCTTT. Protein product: CASSLEEGMNTEAFF.

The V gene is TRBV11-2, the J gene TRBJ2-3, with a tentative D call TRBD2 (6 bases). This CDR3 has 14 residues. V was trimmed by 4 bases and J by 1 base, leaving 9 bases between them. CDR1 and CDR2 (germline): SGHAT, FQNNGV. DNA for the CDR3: TGTGCCAGCAGCTCCGGACTACGCACAGATACGCAGTATTTT. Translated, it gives CASSSGLRTDTQYF. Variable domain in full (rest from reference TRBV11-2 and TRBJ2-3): EAGVAQSPRYKIIEKRQSVAFWCNPISGHATLYWYQQILGQGPKLLIQFQNNGVVDDSQLPKDRFSAERLKGVDSTLKIQPAKLEDSAVYLCASSSGLRTDTQYFGPGTRLTVL.

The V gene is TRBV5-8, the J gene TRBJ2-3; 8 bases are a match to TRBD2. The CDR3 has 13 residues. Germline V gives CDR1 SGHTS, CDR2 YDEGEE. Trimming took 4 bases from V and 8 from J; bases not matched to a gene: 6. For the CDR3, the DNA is TGTGCCAGCAGCCCGGGGGGGGCCCCTACGCAGTATTTT. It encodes CASSPGGAPTQYF.

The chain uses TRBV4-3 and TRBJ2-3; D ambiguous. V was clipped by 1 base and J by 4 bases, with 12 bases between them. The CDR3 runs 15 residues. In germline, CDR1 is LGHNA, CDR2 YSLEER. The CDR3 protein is CASSQVSAVADTQYF. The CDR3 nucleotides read TGCGCCAGCAGCCAAGTCTCCGCGGTAGCAGATACGCAGTATTTT.

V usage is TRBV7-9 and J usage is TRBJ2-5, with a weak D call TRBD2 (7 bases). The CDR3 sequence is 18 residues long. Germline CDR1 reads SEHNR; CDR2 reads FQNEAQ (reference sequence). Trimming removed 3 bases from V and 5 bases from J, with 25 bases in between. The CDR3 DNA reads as TGTGCCAGCAGCTTCAACCAAAAGGGGGGGCCGAGTTCGGAGACCCAGTACTTC. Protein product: CASSFNQKGGPSSETQYF. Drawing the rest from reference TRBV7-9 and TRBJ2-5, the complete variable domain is DTGVSQNPRHKITKRGQNVTFRCDPISEHNRLYWYRQTLGQGPEFLTYFQNEAQLEKSRLLSDRFSAERPKGSFSTLEIQRTEQGDSAMYLCASSFNQKGGPSSETQYFGPGTRLLVL.

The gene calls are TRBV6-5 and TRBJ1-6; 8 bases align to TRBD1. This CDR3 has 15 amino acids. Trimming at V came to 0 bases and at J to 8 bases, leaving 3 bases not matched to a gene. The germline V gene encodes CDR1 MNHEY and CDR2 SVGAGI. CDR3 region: CASSYSQGADSPLHF. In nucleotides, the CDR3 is TGTGCCAGCAGTTACTCGCAGGGGGCGGATTCACCCCTCCACTTT.

CDR3 DNA sequence: TGTGCCAGCAGTATTACACCCTACACTGAAGCTTTCTTT. Amino acids: CASSITPYTEAFF. The rearrangement links TRBV12-3 or TRBV12-4 to TRBJ1-1; no definite D call. The CDR3 length is 13 residues. V lost 5 bases and J lost 3, with 10 bases in between.